This TCR beta chain was documented in a study of chemoradiotherapy in HPV16-positive cancers (dated by TCRdb to 2022 to 2024). As for the study more broadly: Candidate HPV-specific T-cell clones and common TCR motifs were defined through functional T-cell assays on cells from a couple of HPV16-positive patients. The candidate HPV-specific TCRs and motifs were then tracked in TCR repertoires from roughly 86 patients with HPV-related cancers. The study asked whether T-cell immunity to the HPV oncoproteins E6 and E7 changes during chemoradiotherapy and whether this immunity affects survival. What the study reported, not specific to this receptor: The functional definition of HPV-specific T cells came from only two HPV16-positive patients, and the survival association was reported for HPV16-positive patients. Expansion of candidate HPV-specific clones and E7-related TCR motifs was observed in the tumor microenvironment during treatment, whereas no such expansion was observed for non-HPV-specific T cells. Among HPV16-positive patients, expansion of HPV-responsive T cells during chemoradiotherapy was associated with better recurrence-free survival.

Libraries were prepared through the immunoSEQ multiplex PCR assay. The clones in this table, taken by TCRdb from immuneACCESS, are in-frame only. Not every clone is retained; where verified, under half of the shortfall comes from an unresolved V gene, and the cause of the rest is unknown. The sample table records about 68,000 clones; more than 70% of these occur just once. The ten largest make up 4% to 4.5% of the sample. With respect to this clone: No cognate antigen has been identified for it. No much larger clone exists at a distance of one base, and base qualities are not known.

The CDR1 and CDR2 encoded by the germline V gene are MDHEN and SYDVKM. There are 13 amino acids in the CDR3, from cysteine to phenylalanine inclusive. The read is trimmed to its CDR3 DNA, 39 bases read in frame from base 1. V and J lose 3 bases and 3 bases, and a span of 9 bases separates them. Repertoires were sampled multiple times during chemoradiotherapy, which allowed clonal expansion in the tumor microenvironment to be followed. The clonotype was recovered from a human donor with HPV-associated anogenital cancer. The sequencing used blood, collected from a patient who underwent chemoradiotherapy. The receptor chain draws on TRBV28 and TRBJ2-7; matching of 5 bases hints at TRBD2 as the D gene. The DNA sequence is given as TGTGCCAGCAGTTTGGAGGCACGCTACGAGCAGTACTTC. Its protein reads: CASSLEARYEQYF. Full variable domain (CDR3 extended with the reference TRBV28 and TRBJ2-7 proteins): DVKVTQSSRYLVKRTGEKVFLECVQDMDHENMFWYRQDPGLGLRLIYFSYDVKMKEKGDIPEGYSVSREKKERFSLILESASTNQTSMYLCASSLEARYEQYFGPGTRLTVT.